This T cell receptor (beta chain) was sequenced for a study of T cells in Graves' hyperthyroidism and ophthalmopathy. About the research overall: Peripheral blood was secured at the point of initial diagnosis, before any treatment.

There were TCR beta CDR3 regions amplified from RNA transcripts. First-round RT-PCR targeting the TCR CDR3 was performed with the HTBI primer set. TCRdb reanalysed the multiplex PCR reads using MiXCR and keeps one entry per CDR3 protein. In the table there are about 400,000 distinct CDR3 sequences, 15% to 19% of which are singletons. General observations from the study: The model identified upcoming ophthalmopathy a median 6.5 months ahead of onset.

This CDR3 has 15 amino acids. The germline gives CDR1 MDHEN, CDR2 SYDVKM. V lost 8 bases, J lost 1 base, and 8 bases stayed unmatched. This clonotype occurred a few times. What it binds is unknown. Exclusion of a patient resulted from uncontrolled infection, other autoimmune disease, pregnancy or lactation. Used for diagnoses were clinical symptoms, serum thyroxine and TRAb, thyroid ultrasound and orbital computed tomography. Sequencing was done on a sample of blood. This clonotype originated in a woman aged 18-29 years with Graves' hyperthyroidism that later progressed to Graves' ophthalmopathy. This sequence joins TRBV28 and TRBJ2-1; 7 bases align to TRBD2. DNA for the CDR3: TGTGCCAGCCTGGGGTGGCGGGAGTCCTACAATGAGCAGTTCTTC. It specifies CASLGWRESYNEQFF.